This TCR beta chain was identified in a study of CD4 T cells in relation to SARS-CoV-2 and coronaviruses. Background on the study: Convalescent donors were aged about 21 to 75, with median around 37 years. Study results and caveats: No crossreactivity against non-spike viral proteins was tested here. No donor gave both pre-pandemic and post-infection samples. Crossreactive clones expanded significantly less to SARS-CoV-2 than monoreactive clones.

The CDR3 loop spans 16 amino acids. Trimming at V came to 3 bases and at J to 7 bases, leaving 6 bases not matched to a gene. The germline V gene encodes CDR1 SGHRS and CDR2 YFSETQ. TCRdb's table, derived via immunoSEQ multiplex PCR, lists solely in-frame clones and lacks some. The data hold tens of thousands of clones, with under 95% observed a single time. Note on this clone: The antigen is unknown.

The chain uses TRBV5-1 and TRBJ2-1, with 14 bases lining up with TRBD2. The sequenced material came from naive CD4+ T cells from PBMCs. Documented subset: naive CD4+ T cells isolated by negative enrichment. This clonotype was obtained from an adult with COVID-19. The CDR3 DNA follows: TGCGCCAGCAGCTGGACTAGCGGGAGGCATGTGAATGAGCAGTTCTTC. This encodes CASSWTSGRHVNEQFF.